This T cell receptor (beta chain) is from a study of technical replicates of blood from several donors. Germline CDR1 KGHSH, CDR2 LQKENI. This CDR3 has 12 residues. Using immunoSEQ multiplex PCR, the repertoire was profiled, and TCRdb retains in-frame clones only, with some absent. This table holds about 100,000 clones, over 95% found once. Of note for this clone: A junction end diverges from the germline sequence, so it may reflect a read error.

The chain joins TRBV18 to TRBJ2-7; 9 bases line up with TRBD1. This TCR was recovered from a human donor in good health. Sequencing used T cells isolated from PBMCs. The CDR3 nucleotides are TGTGCTAGCTCACGGGACAGGGTGGTGCAGTACTTC. Translating gives CASSRDRVVQYF.